The present entry profiles one T cell receptor (beta chain) with its context. The data were obtained in a study of control samples from healthy donors and cancer patients. V gave up 0 bases and J gave up 5 bases, with 14 bases separating them. In germline, CDR1 is SGHKS, CDR2 YYEKEE (reference sequence). This CDR3 has 15 amino acids. Measured with immunoSEQ multiplex PCR; TCRdb has only the in-frame clones, and not every one. The sample lists 100,000 to 120,000 clones, about four fifths occurring once. The chain couples TRBV5-5 to TRBJ2-5; a possible D gene is TRBD1 (7 bases). Source material: blood. This sequence was found in a woman aged 50 to 60 in good health. CDR3 sequence (DNA): TGTGCCAGCAGCTTGGATGCGGGACAGACGGAGACCCAGTACTTC. Translated: CASSLDAGQTETQYF.